This T cell receptor (beta chain) appears in the sequencing data of a study of vaccination and CD4 T cells after COVID-19. Sequencing of DNA taken from cultured CD4+ T cells relied on the Oncomine TCR Beta short-read assay. Cultured CD4+ T cells were the source of extracted genomic DNA. TCRdb reprocessed the PCR reads via MiXCR and lists one record per CDR3 protein. Of about 15,000 distinct CDR3 sequences listed, approximately 60% are singletons. The treatment: roughly ten-day PBMC culture with coronavirus spike peptide pools or control peptides (ViraFEST assay). A single count supports this clonotype. The antigen is unknown. This TCR came from a human donor who had recovered from COVID-19. Sequenced here: CD4+ T cells from blood, cultured in vitro, sampled after SARS-CoV-2 vaccination.

The CDR3 loop is CASSPLTGGIGNYGYTF. CDR3 DNA sequence: TGTGCCAGCTCACCATTGACAGGGGGCATAGGAAACTATGGCTACACCTTC. The J gene is TRBJ1-2, the V gene TRBV18, with TRBD1 identical over 10 bases. Germline V lookup: CDR1 KGHSH, CDR2 LQKENI. This CDR3 is 17 amino acids long. V gave up 2 bases and J gave up 2 bases; unmatched junction bases: 8. Based on the CDR3 plus reference TRBV18 and TRBJ1-2, the full variable domain is NAGVMQNPRHLVRRRGQEARLRCSPMKGHSHVYWYRQLPEEGLKFMVYLQKENIIDESGMPKERFSAEFPKEGPSILRIQQVVRGDSAAYFCASSPLTGGIGNYGYTFGSGTRLTVV.